This is a list of T cell receptor beta chains from one sample in a study of PD-1 blockade in mismatch repair-deficient tumors. Only in-frame clones appear in the TCRdb table, and some are missing; sequencing was by immunoSEQ multiplex PCR. The table lists tens of thousands of clones, about 78% of them singletons, with roughly 5% in the top ten. The sequencing here drew on peripheral blood, taken 2 weeks after starting pembrolizumab. These receptors were taken from an adult with mismatch repair-deficient cancer. Each CDR3 is given with its conserved first and last residue. A D gene is named only where the DNA matches it firmly. Only some rows state a clone size, as once, few, many or a class for expanded clones.

length | size | J | V | D | CDR3 | DNA
16 | - | TRBJ2-7 | TRBV5-4 | - | CASSKSGSLSSYEQYF | TGTGCCAGCAGCAAATCGGGTTCCTTGTCCTCCTACGAGCAGTACTTC
15 | - | TRBJ1-1 | TRBV6-5 | TRBD1 | CASSYQGAMNTEAFF | TGTGCCAGCAGTTACCAGGGGGCCATGAACACTGAAGCTTTCTTT
16 | - | TRBJ2-2 | TRBV18 | - | CASSRTQRTSTGELFF | TGTGCCAGCTCCCGCACCCAGCGAACAAGCACCGGGGAGCTGTTTTTT
14 | - | TRBJ1-5 | TRBV18 | - | CASSPRPGNQPQHF | TGTGCCAGCTCACCACGCCCGGGCAATCAGCCCCAGCATTTT
15 | - | TRBJ2-7 | TRBV9 | - | CASSVATGGPYEQYF | TGTGCCAGCAGCGTAGCTACTGGGGGGCCCTACGAGCAGTACTTC
16 | - | TRBJ2-3 | TRBV4-1 | - | CASKPVGISHTDTQYF | TGCGCCAGCAAACCGGTCGGGATTTCGCACACAGATACGCAGTATTTT
16 | - | TRBJ2-5 | TRBV15 | - | CATRRSTLLEKETQYF | TGTGCCACCCGGCGTTCCACGCTTCTAGAAAAGGAGACCCAGTACTTC
16 | - | TRBJ2-7 | TRBV28 | TRBD2 | CASSSYGLAVDYEQYF | TGTGCCAGCAGTTCATACGGACTAGCGGTCGATTACGAGCAGTACTTC
13 | - | TRBJ2-1 | TRBV6-1 | TRBD2 | CASSASGMNEQFF | TGTGCCAGCAGTGCCAGCGGGATGAATGAGCAGTTCTTC
16 | - | TRBJ2-3 | TRBV7-8 | TRBD2 | CASRLGGGRSTDTQYF | TGTGCCAGCAGGCTGGGGGGCGGGAGGAGCACAGATACGCAGTATTTT
13 | once | TRBJ1-2 | TRBV14 | - | CASSPSRNYGYTF | TGTGCCAGCAGCCCATCAAGAAACTATGGCTACACCTTC
19 | - | TRBJ2-7 | TRBV19 | TRBD2 | CASSTTGLAGGKTEYEQYF | TGTGCCAGTAGTACCACCGGACTAGCGGGAGGGAAAACGGAATACGAGCAGTACTTC
15 | - | TRBJ1-1 | TRBV9 | - | CASSVSYGVETEAFF | TGTGCCAGCAGCGTATCATATGGGGTTGAAACTGAAGCTTTCTTT
16 | - | TRBJ2-3 | TRBV5-1 | TRBD2 | CASSPTSGGGADTQYF | TGCGCCAGCAGCCCCACTAGCGGCGGGGGGGCAGATACGCAGTATTTT
14 | - | TRBJ2-2 | TRBV2 | TRBD2 | CASSGLAGTGELFF | TGTGCCAGCAGTGGACTAGCGGGAACCGGGGAGCTGTTTTTT
13 | - | TRBJ1-1 | TRBV7-2 | - | CASSFKRNTEAFF | TGTGCCAGCAGCTTTAAAAGGAACACTGAAGCTTTCTTT
14 | - | TRBJ1-2 | TRBV6-5 | - | CASSRVIGAYGYTF | TGTGCCAGCAGCAGGGTCATCGGAGCCTATGGCTACACCTTC
15 | once | TRBJ2-5 | TRBV5-1 | - | CASSLVRAGQETQYF | TGCGCCAGCAGCTTGGTCCGAGCCGGACAAGAGACCCAGTACTTC
16 | few | TRBJ2-7 | TRBV9 | TRBD2 | CASSPGGGSGSYEQYF | TGTGCCAGCAGCCCCGGCGGGGGTAGCGGGAGCTACGAGCAGTACTTC
11 | - | TRBJ2-7 | TRBV7-2 | - | CASSLSYEQYF | TGTGCCAGCAGCCTCTCCTACGAGCAGTACTTC
12 | once | TRBJ1-2 | TRBV6-5 | TRBD1 | CASRGSGGAYTF | TGTGCCAGCAGGGGGTCAGGGGGCGCCTACACCTTC
16 | - | TRBJ2-5 | TRBV5-4 | TRBD2 | CASSLASGRAGETQYF | TGTGCCAGCAGCTTGGCTAGCGGGAGGGCCGGGGAGACCCAGTACTTC
16 | - | TRBJ1-4 | TRBV7-2 | TRBD1 | CASSLTGGGGYEKLFF | TGTGCCAGCAGCTTGACAGGGGGAGGAGGTTATGAAAAACTGTTTTTT
13 | few | TRBJ1-1 | TRBV15 | - | CATSRGDNTEAFF | TGTGCCACCAGCAGAGGGGACAACACTGAAGCTTTCTTT
16 | once | TRBJ2-3 | TRBV5-1 | TRBD2 | CASSLAMREGPYTQYF | TGCGCCAGCAGCTTGGCGATGCGGGAGGGCCCGTATACGCAGTATTTT
15 | once | TRBJ1-1 | TRBV6-5 | TRBD1 | CASSGQGARNTEAFF | TGTGCCAGCAGTGGACAGGGGGCCAGGAACACTGAAGCTTTCTTT
14 | - | TRBJ1-2 | TRBV30 | TRBD1 | CAWTLDRTRGGYTF | TGTGCCTGGACTTTGGACAGGACAAGAGGGGGCTACACCTTC
16 | once | TRBJ2-2 | TRBV5-8 | TRBD2 | CASTLLGGRVTGELFF | TGTGCCAGCACCCTCCTCGGCGGGAGGGTCACCGGGGAGCTGTTTTTT
14 | few | TRBJ2-7 | TRBV13 | - | CASSSSSSTYEQYF | TGTGCCAGCAGCTCCTCCTCCTCAACCTACGAGCAGTACTTC
16 | - | TRBJ1-1 | TRBV21-1 | - | CASTSNTIQGNTEAFF | TGTGCCAGCACATCCAATACCATTCAGGGGAACACTGAAGCTTTCTTT
17 | - | TRBJ1-1 | TRBV19 | TRBD1 | CASNSGDRGHMNTEAFF | TGTGCCAGTAATTCGGGAGACAGGGGGCATATGAACACTGAAGCTTTCTTT
12 | - | TRBJ1-2 | TRBV2 | TRBD1 | CASSWDRNGYTF | TGTGCCAGCAGTTGGGACAGAAATGGCTACACCTTC
19 | - | TRBJ2-3 | TRBV27 | TRBD2 | CASSLSGTSGSLSTDTQYF | TGTGCCAGCAGTTTATCCGGGACTAGCGGGAGCCTGAGCACAGATACGCAGTATTTT
14 | - | TRBJ2-1 | TRBV6-6 | TRBD2 | CASSWTSGSNEQFF | TGTGCCAGCAGTTGGACTAGCGGGAGCAATGAGCAGTTCTTC
13 | once | TRBJ1-2 | TRBV19 | - | CASSPGAIYGYTF | TGTGCCAGTAGTCCAGGGGCCATCTATGGCTACACCTTC
13 | - | TRBJ2-3 | TRBV6-1 | - | CASLQDTTDTQYF | TGTGCCAGCTTACAGGACACCACAGATACGCAGTATTTT
16 | - | TRBJ2-7 | TRBV5-1 | TRBD1 | CASSFTPGTGKYEQYF | TGCGCCAGCAGTTTTACCCCCGGGACAGGAAAATACGAGCAGTACTTC
14 | - | TRBJ1-4 | TRBV4-1 | TRBD1 | CASSQDRVGEKLFF | TGCGCCAGCAGTCAGGACAGGGTGGGTGAAAAACTGTTTTTT
16 | - | TRBJ1-4 | TRBV9 | - | CASSGFGGRSNEKLFF | TGTGCCAGCAGCGGGTTTGGGGGTCGATCTAATGAAAAACTGTTTTTT
13 | - | TRBJ1-2 | TRBV2 | TRBD1 | CASSEAGGSWFLF | TGTGCCAGCAGTGAGGCAGGGGGCTCCTGGTTCTTATTC
14 | - | TRBJ2-2 | TRBV30 | TRBD2 | CAWTTSQATGELFF | TGTGCCTGGACGACTAGCCAGGCAACCGGGGAGCTGTTTTTT
12 | few | TRBJ2-7 | TRBV7-9 | TRBD2 | CASSPGGDEQYF | TGTGCCAGCAGCCCCGGGGGGGACGAGCAGTACTTC
15 | - | TRBJ1-2 | TRBV29-1 | TRBD1 | CSASDREGGHYGYTF | TGCAGCGCTTCGGACAGGGAAGGGGGACACTATGGCTACACCTTC
13 | - | TRBJ2-7 | TRBV7-8 | - | CASCTNPTYEQYF | TGTGCCAGTTGTACAAATCCAACCTACGAGCAGTACTTC